Shown below are 21 T cell receptor beta chains from a single sample sequenced in a study of blood T cells in healthy people across ages. Next came a second PCR, run for about 7 to 12 cycles, which used a sample-barcoded 5' primer along with a J-beta primer mix. TCRdb fed the 5' RACE reads into MiXCR, producing one record per CDR3 protein. The data show about 770,000 distinct CDR3 sequences, roughly 44% seen once. Specimen: blood. Source of these receptors: a man in his 60s in good health.

The V and J genes are TRBV6-2 or TRBV6-3 and TRBJ2-5, with D perhaps matching TRBD2 (6 bases). The CDR3 loop spans 16 amino acids. Trimming left V 5 bases short and J 5 bases short, with 21 bases between. The V gene's germline CDR1 is MNHEY and CDR2 SVGEGT. The DNA for the CDR3 is TGTGCCAGCAGTAGAACCTTTAGCGGCTCGGGGGAGACCCAGTACTTC. This sequence encodes CASSRTFSGSGETQYF.

The rearrangement joins TRBV12-3 or TRBV12-4 to TRBJ2-7; no firm D call. This CDR3 has 12 residues. Deletions cut 1 base from V and 8 bases from J, with 9 bases between. The CDR3 nucleotides read TGTGCCAGCAGTTTAGTAACTACCAAGCAGTACTTC. As protein: CASSLVTTKQYF.

This clonotype was observed a few times. V gene TRBV20-1 combines with J gene TRBJ2-1; perhaps TRBD2 as D (6 bases). Trimming stripped 3 bases from V and 0 bases from J, with 21 bases between. Germline assignment: CDR1 DFQATT and CDR2 SNEGSKA (reference sequence). This CDR3 comprises 18 residues. The DNA for the CDR3 is TGCAGTGCTAGTCATCTAGGATTGCGGGATAGCTCCTACAATGAGCAGTTCTTC. Translated, it gives CSASHLGLRDSSYNEQFF.

This clonotype showed up just once. The genes are TRBV7-9 and TRBJ1-1; no definite D call. Looked up from germline, CDR1 is SEHNR and CDR2 is FQNEAQ (reference sequence). This CDR3 has 15 amino acids. V dropped 5 bases and J dropped 1 base, with 14 bases sitting between them. Written as DNA, the CDR3 is TGTGCCAGCAGCATATCTGGAATCGGGAACACTGAAGCTTTCTTT. This translates into CASSISGIGNTEAFF.

This clonotype was observed a handful of times. The chain has TRBV5-8 and TRBJ1-2, with 8 bases aligning to TRBD1. The germline CDR1 and CDR2 sequences are SGHTS and YDEGEE. With 3 bases clipped from V and 6 bases from J, the junction kept 10 bases outside the gene matches. The CDR3 length is 15 residues. CDR3 sequence: CASSYDFGQGNGYTF. Here the CDR3 DNA reads TGTGCCAGCAGCTACGACTTCGGACAGGGAAATGGCTACACCTTC.

V usage is TRBV20-1 and J usage is TRBJ1-6; D remains unclear. The germline V gene encodes CDR1 DFQATT and CDR2 SNEGSKA (reference sequence). The CDR3 is made up of 12 amino acids. V lost 7 bases and J 10 bases, leaving 14 bases between the germline ends. The CDR3 sequence: CSVREGKSPLHF. The DNA of the CDR3 is TGCAGTGTCCGGGAAGGGAAGTCACCCCTCCACTTT.

This clonotype turned up a few times. This chain connects TRBV3-1 to TRBJ2-7; TRBD1 or TRBD2 may be the D gene (5 bases each). Trimming took 1 base from V and 7 from J, leaving 20 bases between them. The CDR3 loop spans 16 amino acids. In germline, CDR1 is LGHDT, CDR2 YNNKEL (reference sequence). The CDR3 loop reads CASSQVSGATSREQYF. The CDR3 DNA follows: TGTGCCAGCAGCCAAGTGTCCGGGGCTACCTCCCGGGAGCAGTACTTC.

The chain has TRBV6-6 and TRBJ1-4; D may be TRBD1 (6 bases). The CDR3 has 15 residues. The V end was cut by 0 bases, the J end by 4 bases, with 9 bases between. Germline V gene lookup returns CDR1 MNHNY and CDR2 SVGAGI (reference sequence). As DNA, the CDR3 is TGTGCCAGCAGTTACTCGACAGGAATTAATGAAAAACTGTTTTTT. Protein: CASSYSTGINEKLFF.

The V gene is TRBV29-1, the J gene TRBJ2-1; D is possibly TRBD1 or TRBD2 (6 bases each). The J call is doubtful: the DNA matches TRBJ2-7 better. Germline loops: CDR1 SQVTM, CDR2 ANQGSEA. The CDR3 sequence is 17 residues long. The CDR3 sequence: CSVEGGQISGPYNEQYF. The CDR3 DNA reads as TGCAGCGTTGAAGGGGGGCAAATTAGCGGACCCTACAATGAGCAGTACTTC.

This clonotype was detected only a few times. The chain links TRBV6-5 to TRBJ1-2; 9 nucleotides match TRBD1. The junction had 9 bases not matched to a gene; V was cut back by 6 bases and J by 7 bases. The CDR3 has 14 residues. CDR1 is MNHEY, CDR2 SVGAGI, per germline. CDR3 region: CASRATGQGRGYTF. CDR3 in DNA: TGTGCCAGCAGGGCAACGGGACAGGGCCGTGGCTACACCTTC.

This rearrangement joins TRBV20-1 to TRBJ1-2; D is possibly TRBD1 (5 bases). The CDR3 extends over 12 amino acids. V was cut by 6 bases and J by 7 bases, with 15 bases left in between. Germline-derived CDR1 and CDR2 are DFQATT and SNEGSKA (reference sequence). In DNA, the CDR3 is TGCAGTGCAGCCCAGGGAAACGGTGGCTACACCTTC. This encodes CSAAQGNGGYTF.

This clonotype has just a few counts. The V and J genes are TRBV29-1 and TRBJ1-1, with 8 bases lining up with TRBD1. The CDR3 spans 13 residues. Losses at the gene ends were 4 bases for V and 4 bases for J; bases not matched to a gene: 5. CDR1 is SQVTM, CDR2 ANQGSEA, per germline. CDR3 region: CSVVARGPTEAFF. The DNA for the CDR3 is TGCAGCGTTGTGGCCAGGGGGCCCACTGAAGCTTTCTTT.

This clonotype was found a few times. V gene TRBV4-1 combines with J gene TRBJ2-7; D is ambiguous. Germline V gene sequence: CDR1 MGHRA, CDR2 YSYEKL. V lost 3 bases to trimming and J lost 5 bases, with 14 bases between them. The length of the CDR3 is 14 residues. The CDR3 DNA is TGCGCCAGCAGCCAGATTTCCGACGTTAACGAGCAGTACTTC. Residues: CASSQISDVNEQYF.

The table lists this clonotype with a few counts. Here the CDR3 reads CALEEGSSSNQPQHF. As DNA, the CDR3 is TGTGCCCTGGAGGAGGGTTCTTCTAGCAATCAGCCCCAGCATTTT. J is TRBJ1-5 and V is TRBV30; the D is unclear. This CDR3 is built from 15 residues. With 8 bases removed from V and 0 bases from J, the gap between germline ends came to 17 bases. The germline V gene encodes CDR1 GTSNPN and CDR2 SVGIG (reference sequence).

The chain uses TRBV12-3 or TRBV12-4 and TRBJ1-2; the match to TRBD1 covers 7 bases. Trimming at V came to 5 bases and at J to 8 bases, leaving 11 bases not matched to a gene. CDR3 length: 14 amino acids. The chain's CDR3 is CASSTQGGLIGYTF. Written as DNA, the CDR3 is TGTGCCAGCAGTACCCAGGGGGGGCTGATCGGCTACACCTTC.

In its sample, this clonotype was seen many times. For the CDR3, the DNA is TGTGCCAGCACCCCGAGGGGACCTCGCGAGCAGTACTTC. Translating gives CASTPRGPREQYF. This chain joins TRBV7-2 and TRBJ2-5, with D perhaps assigned TRBD1 or TRBD2 (5 bases each). With the DNA end fitting TRBJ2-7 better, the J assignment may be wrong. The germline CDR1 and CDR2 sequences are SGHTA and FQGNSA. CDR3 length: 13 amino acids.

V usage is TRBV29-1 and J usage is TRBJ2-1; D not resolved. Germline V lookup: CDR1 SQVTM, CDR2 ANQGSEA. V was pared by 8 bases and J by 5 bases, with 13 bases between. The CDR3 covers 12 residues. The CDR3 coding sequence is TGCAGCACCGAGCTTACCCACAATGAGCAGTTCTTC. As protein: CSTELTHNEQFF.

J is TRBJ2-2 and V is TRBV12-3 or TRBV12-4, with TRBD2 identical over 8 bases. The junction had 4 bases not matched to a gene; V was cut back by 6 bases and J by 4 bases. The CDR3 contains 14 residues. The CDR3, as DNA: TGTGCCAGCAGCACCCGGGGGGGCACCGGGGAGCTGTTTTTT. Translation gives CASSTRGGTGELFF.

The chain combines TRBV5-5 with TRBJ2-4; D uncertain. The V and J ends lost 4 bases and 5 bases respectively, with 10 bases between them. Germline assignment: CDR1 SGHKS and CDR2 YYEKEE (reference sequence). The CDR3 has 13 residues. As DNA, the CDR3 is TGTGCCAGCAGCCCAGAAAATCAAAACATTCAGTACTTC. This encodes CASSPENQNIQYF.

The chain combines TRBV20-1 with TRBJ2-3; 9 bases are shared with TRBD2. CDR1 is DFQATT and CDR2 is SNEGSKA in the germline V gene (reference sequence). Losses at the gene ends were 5 bases for V and 1 base for J; bases not matched to a gene: 7. This CDR3 region has 15 residues. CDR3 in DNA: TGCAGTGCTTCCTCAACTAGCGGGCGCACAGATACGCAGTATTTT. It encodes CSASSTSGRTDTQYF.

The chain couples TRBV5-1 to TRBJ2-7, with 9 bases aligning to TRBD2. The J call may not be correct, given that the DNA end is closer to TRBJ2-5. Germline V gene data show CDR1 as SGHRS and CDR2 as YFSETQ. The CDR3 spans 13 residues. CDR3 amino acids: CASTERGEGTQYF. DNA for the CDR3: TGCGCCAGCACCGAGCGGGGGGAGGGGACCCAGTACTTC.